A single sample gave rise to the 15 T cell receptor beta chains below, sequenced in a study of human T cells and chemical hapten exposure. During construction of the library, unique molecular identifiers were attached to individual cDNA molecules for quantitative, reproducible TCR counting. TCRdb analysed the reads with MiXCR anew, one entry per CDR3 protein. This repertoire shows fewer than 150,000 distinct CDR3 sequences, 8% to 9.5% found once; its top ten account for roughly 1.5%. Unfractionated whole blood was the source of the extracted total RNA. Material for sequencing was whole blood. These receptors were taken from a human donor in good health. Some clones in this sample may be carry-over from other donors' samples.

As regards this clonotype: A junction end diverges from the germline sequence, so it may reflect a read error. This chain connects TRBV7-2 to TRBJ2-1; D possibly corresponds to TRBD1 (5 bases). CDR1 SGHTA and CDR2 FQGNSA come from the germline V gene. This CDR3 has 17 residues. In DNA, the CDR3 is TGTGCCAACAGCTTAGTAACAGGAAGCCGCTCCTACAATGAGCAGTTCTTC. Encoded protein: CANSLVTGSRSYNEQFF.

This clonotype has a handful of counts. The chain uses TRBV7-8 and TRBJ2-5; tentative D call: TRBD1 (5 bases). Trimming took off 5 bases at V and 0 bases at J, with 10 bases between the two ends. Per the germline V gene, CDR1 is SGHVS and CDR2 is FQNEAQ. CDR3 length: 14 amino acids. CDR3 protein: CASSVYRNQETQYF. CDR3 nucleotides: TGTGCCAGCAGCGTCTACAGGAACCAAGAGACCCAGTACTTC.

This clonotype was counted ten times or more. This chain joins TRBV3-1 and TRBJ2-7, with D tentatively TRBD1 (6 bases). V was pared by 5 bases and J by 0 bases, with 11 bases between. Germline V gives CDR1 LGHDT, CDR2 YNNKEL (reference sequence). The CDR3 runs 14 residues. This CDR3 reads CASSFGQTSYEQYF. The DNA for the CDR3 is TGTGCCAGCAGCTTCGGACAGACCTCCTACGAGCAGTACTTC.

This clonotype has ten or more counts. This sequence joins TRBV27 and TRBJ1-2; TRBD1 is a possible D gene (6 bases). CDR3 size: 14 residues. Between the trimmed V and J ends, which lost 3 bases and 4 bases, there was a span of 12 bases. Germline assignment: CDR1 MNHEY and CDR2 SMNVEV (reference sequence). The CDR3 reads CASSLGQGTYGYTF. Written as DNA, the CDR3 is TGTGCCAGCAGTTTGGGGCAGGGGACCTATGGCTACACCTTC.

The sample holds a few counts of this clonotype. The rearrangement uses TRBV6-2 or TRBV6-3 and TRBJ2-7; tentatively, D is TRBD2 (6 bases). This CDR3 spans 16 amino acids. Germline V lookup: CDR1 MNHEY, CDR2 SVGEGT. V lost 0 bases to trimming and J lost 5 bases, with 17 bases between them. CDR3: CASSYSFQGGVNEQYF. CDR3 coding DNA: TGTGCCAGCAGTTACTCCTTCCAGGGCGGGGTCAACGAGCAGTACTTC.

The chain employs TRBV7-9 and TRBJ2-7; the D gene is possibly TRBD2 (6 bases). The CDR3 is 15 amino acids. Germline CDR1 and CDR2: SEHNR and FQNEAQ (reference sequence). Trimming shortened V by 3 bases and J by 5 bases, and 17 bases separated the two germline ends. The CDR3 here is CASSFRDGGMDEQYF. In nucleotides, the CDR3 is TGTGCCAGCAGCTTCCGGGACGGGGGAATGGACGAGCAGTACTTC.

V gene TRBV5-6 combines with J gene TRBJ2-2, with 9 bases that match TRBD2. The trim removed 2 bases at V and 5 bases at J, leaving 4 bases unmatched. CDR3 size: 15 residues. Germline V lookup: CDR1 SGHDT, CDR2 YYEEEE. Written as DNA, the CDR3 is TGTGCCAGCAGCTTCCGAGCGGGAGGAACCGGGGAGCTGTTTTTT. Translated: CASSFRAGGTGELFF.

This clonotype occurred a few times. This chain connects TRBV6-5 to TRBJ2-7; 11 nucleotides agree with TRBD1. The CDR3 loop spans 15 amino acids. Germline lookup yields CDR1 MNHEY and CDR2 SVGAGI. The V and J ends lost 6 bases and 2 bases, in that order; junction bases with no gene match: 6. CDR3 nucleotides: TGTGCCAGCAGACACGGACAGGGGGCTACCTACGAGCAGTACTTC. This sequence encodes CASRHGQGATYEQYF.

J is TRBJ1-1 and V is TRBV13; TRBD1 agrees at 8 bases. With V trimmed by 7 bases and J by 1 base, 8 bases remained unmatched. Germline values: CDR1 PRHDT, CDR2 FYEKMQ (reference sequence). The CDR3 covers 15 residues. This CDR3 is CASTSDRGTNTEAFF. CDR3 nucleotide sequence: TGTGCCAGCACCTCAGACAGGGGCACGAACACTGAAGCTTTCTTT.

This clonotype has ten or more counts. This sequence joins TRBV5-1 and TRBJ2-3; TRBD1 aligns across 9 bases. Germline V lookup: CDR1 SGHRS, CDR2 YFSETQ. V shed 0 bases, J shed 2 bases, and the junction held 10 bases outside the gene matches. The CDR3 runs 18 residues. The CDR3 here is CASSLAGRTGALTDTQYF. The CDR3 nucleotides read TGCGCCAGCAGCTTGGCCGGAAGGACAGGGGCGCTCACAGATACGCAGTATTTT. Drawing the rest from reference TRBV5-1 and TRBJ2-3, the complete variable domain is KAGVTQTPRYLIKTRGQQVTLSCSPISGHRSVSWYQQTPGQGLQFLFEYFSETQRNKGNFPGRFSGRQFSNSRSEMNVSTLELGDSALYLCASSLAGRTGALTDTQYFGPGTRLTVL.

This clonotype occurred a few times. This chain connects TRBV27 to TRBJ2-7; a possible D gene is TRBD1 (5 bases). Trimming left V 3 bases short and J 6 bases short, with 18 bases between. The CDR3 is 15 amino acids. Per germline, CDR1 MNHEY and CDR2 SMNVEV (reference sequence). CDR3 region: CASSFIVGQFSEQYF. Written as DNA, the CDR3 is TGTGCCAGCAGTTTTATAGTGGGGCAATTTAGCGAGCAGTACTTC.

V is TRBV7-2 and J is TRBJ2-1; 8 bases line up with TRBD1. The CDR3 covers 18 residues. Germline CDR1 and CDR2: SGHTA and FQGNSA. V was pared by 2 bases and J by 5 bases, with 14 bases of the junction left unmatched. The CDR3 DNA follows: TGTGCCAGCAGCTTACCCAGGGGGCTGCCCGAATCCAACAATGAGCAGTTCTTC. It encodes CASSLPRGLPESNNEQFF.

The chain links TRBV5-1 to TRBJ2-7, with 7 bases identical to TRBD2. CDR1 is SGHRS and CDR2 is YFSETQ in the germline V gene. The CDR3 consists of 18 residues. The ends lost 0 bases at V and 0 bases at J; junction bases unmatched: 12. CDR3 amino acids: CASSLAAVRGSSSYEQYF. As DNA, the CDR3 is TGCGCCAGCAGCTTGGCAGCGGTGCGGGGGTCCTCCTCCTACGAGCAGTACTTC.

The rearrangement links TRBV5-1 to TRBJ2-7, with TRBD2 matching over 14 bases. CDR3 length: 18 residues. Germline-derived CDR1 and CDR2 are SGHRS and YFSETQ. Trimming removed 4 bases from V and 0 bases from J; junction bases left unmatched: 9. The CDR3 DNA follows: TGCGCCAGCAGCGTTGGACCCGGGACTAGCGGGGGCTCCTACGAGCAGTACTTC. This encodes CASSVGPGTSGGSYEQYF.

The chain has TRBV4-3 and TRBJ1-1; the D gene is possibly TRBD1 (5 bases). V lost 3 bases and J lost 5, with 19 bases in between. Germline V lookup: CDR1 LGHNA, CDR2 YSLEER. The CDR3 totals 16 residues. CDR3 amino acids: CASSHEPPGLRTEAFF. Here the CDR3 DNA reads TGCGCCAGCAGCCACGAACCCCCGGGACTTCGGACTGAAGCTTTCTTT.